There are many counts of the clone carrying this TCR beta chain. V lost 5 bases and J 1 base, leaving 11 bases between the germline ends. The CDR3 contains 14 residues. This record comes from a study of spatial heterogeneity in lung cancer. Sample time point: sample taken at primary tumor resection. Whole RNA obtained from tumor, nontumor lung or frozen PBMC underwent sequencing without sorting. Each CDR3 protein is one row after TCRdb ran MiXCR on the 5' RACE reads. Of about 38,000 distinct CDR3 sequences listed, around 7.5% are singletons. Specimen: PBMCs, collected at surgery. The chain combines TRBV12-3 or TRBV12-4 with TRBJ1-1; D remains unclear. The sequence derives from a male donor with early-stage non-small cell lung cancer. CDR3 in amino acids: CASSPDLPNTEAFF. As DNA, the CDR3 is TGTGCCAGCAGTCCGGACCTTCCGAACACTGAAGCTTTCTTT.